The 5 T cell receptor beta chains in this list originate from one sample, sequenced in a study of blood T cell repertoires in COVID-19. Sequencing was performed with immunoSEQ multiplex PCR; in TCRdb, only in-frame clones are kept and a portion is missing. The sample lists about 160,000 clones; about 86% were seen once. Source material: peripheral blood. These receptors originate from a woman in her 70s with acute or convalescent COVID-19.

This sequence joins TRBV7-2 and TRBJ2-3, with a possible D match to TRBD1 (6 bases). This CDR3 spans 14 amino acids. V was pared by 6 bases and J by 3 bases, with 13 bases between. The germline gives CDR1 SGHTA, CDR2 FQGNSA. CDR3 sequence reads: CASRTWGRTDTQYF. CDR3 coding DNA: TGTGCCAGCAGGACATGGGGGCGGACAGATACGCAGTATTTT. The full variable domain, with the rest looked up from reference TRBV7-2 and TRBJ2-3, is GAGVSQSPSNKVTEKGKDVELRCDPISGHTALYWYRQSLGQGLEFLIYFQGNSAPDKSGLPSDRFSAERTGGSVSTLTIQRTQQEDSAVYLCASRTWGRTDTQYFGPGTRLTVL.

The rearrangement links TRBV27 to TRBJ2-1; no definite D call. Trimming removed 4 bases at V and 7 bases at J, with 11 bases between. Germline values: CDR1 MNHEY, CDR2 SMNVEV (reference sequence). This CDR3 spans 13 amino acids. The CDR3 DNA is TGTGCCAGCAGTTCTCCCCCCGGGAATGAGCAGTTCTTC. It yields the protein CASSSPPGNEQFF.

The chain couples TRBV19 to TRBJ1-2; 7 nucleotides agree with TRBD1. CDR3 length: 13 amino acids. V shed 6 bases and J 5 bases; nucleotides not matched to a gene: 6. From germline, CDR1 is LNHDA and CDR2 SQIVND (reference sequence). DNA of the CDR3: TGTGCCAGTAGGGAGGACAGGTCGTATGGCTACACCTTC. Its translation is CASREDRSYGYTF. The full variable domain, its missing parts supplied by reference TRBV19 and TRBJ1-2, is DGGITQSPKYLFRKEGQNVTLSCEQNLNHDAMYWYRQDPGQGLRLIYYSQIVNDFQKGDIAEGYSVSREKKESFPLTVTSAQKNPTAFYLCASREDRSYGYTFGSGTRLTVV.

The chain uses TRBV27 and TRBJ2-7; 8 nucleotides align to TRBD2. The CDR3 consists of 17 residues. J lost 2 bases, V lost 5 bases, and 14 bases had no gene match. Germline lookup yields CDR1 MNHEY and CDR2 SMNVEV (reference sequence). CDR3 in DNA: TGTGCCAGCAGTGCCGTCAAGCGGGAGAGGAACCCCTACGAGCAGTACTTC. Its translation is CASSAVKRERNPYEQYF.

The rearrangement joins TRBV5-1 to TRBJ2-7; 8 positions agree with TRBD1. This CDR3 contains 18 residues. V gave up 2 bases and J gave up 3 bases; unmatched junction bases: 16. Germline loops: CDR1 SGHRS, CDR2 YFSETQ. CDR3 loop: CASSLQPGTGNEFYEQYF. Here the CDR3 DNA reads TGCGCCAGCAGCTTACAGCCCGGGACAGGAAATGAATTCTACGAGCAGTACTTC.